Listed here are 24 T cell receptor beta chains from one sample, sequenced in a study of shared clonotypes between healthy human individuals. CD8 cells classed as naive were CD45RO-negative and positively selected for CCR7, excluding terminally differentiated effector memory CD45RA+ cells. Sequencing used immunoSEQ multiplex PCR; TCRdb keeps in-frame clones, though not all of them. The sample carries 2 million or so clones, about 95% recorded once. The sequenced sample consisted of naive CD8+ T cells sorted from blood. These receptor sequences come from a man aged 18 to 30 in good health.

The chain joins TRBV27 to TRBJ1-2; 7 nucleotides match TRBD1. V lost 7 bases and J lost 4; bases outside the gene matches: 15. The CDR3 covers 16 residues. In germline, CDR1 is MNHEY, CDR2 SMNVEV (reference sequence). The CDR3: CASNSGTAPRGYGYTF. CDR3 nucleotide sequence: TGTGCCAGCAACTCCGGGACAGCCCCTCGAGGCTATGGCTACACCTTC.

The rearrangement joins TRBV19 to TRBJ2-7, with 8 positions matching TRBD2. CDR3 length equals 15 residues. V trimming: 6 bases; J trimming: 3 bases; junction bases outside the gene matches: 10. Germline CDR1 and CDR2: LNHDA and SQIVND (reference sequence). CDR3: CASSAGGQGYYEQYF. CDR3 in DNA: TGTGCCAGTAGCGCGGGGGGCCAGGGATACTACGAGCAGTACTTC.

J is TRBJ2-1 and V is TRBV6-1; 8 nucleotides line up with TRBD1. Losses at the gene ends were 6 bases for V and 9 bases for J; bases not matched to a gene: 7. There are 13 residues in the CDR3. Germline V gene data show CDR1 as MNHNS and CDR2 as SASEGT. In nucleotides, the CDR3 is TGTGCCAGCAGACAGGGGGGTACGGGTGAGCAGTTCTTC. The encoded protein is CASRQGGTGEQFF.

In this sample, this clone turned up once. This chain connects TRBV7-9 to TRBJ2-3; 7 bases align to TRBD1. The trim removed 5 bases at V and 2 bases at J, leaving 7 bases unmatched. The CDR3 extends over 15 amino acids. CDR1 and CDR2 from the germline V gene are SEHNR and FQNEAQ (reference sequence). CDR3 in amino acids: CASSRPGQYTDTQYF. Here the CDR3 DNA reads TGTGCCAGCAGCCGACCGGGACAGTACACAGATACGCAGTATTTT.

The gene calls are TRBV15 and TRBJ1-2; TRBD1 matches at 7 bases. V gave up 3 bases and J gave up 8 bases; unmatched junction bases: 12. The CDR3 is made up of 15 amino acids. Germline CDR1 reads LNHNV; CDR2 reads YYDKDF (reference sequence). The CDR3 spells CATSSTNTGVWGYTF. CDR3 in DNA: TGTGCCACCAGCAGCACCAATACAGGGGTTTGGGGCTACACCTTC.

The chain employs TRBV6-5 and TRBJ1-1; D perhaps matches TRBD1 (5 bases). V shed 0 bases and J shed 6 bases, with 14 bases lying between them. The CDR3 is made up of 15 amino acids. Germline loops: CDR1 MNHEY, CDR2 SVGAGI. CDR3 region: CASSYSIQGYSEAFF. DNA of the CDR3: TGTGCCAGCAGTTACTCGATCCAGGGATATTCTGAAGCTTTCTTT.

This sequence joins TRBV6-5 and TRBJ2-1; maybe TRBD2 (6 bases). The CDR3 runs 12 residues. Trimming removed 7 bases at V and 5 bases at J, with 9 bases between. CDR1 and CDR2 (germline): MNHEY, SVGAGI. The CDR3 protein is CASKREDNEQFF. In nucleotides, the CDR3 is TGTGCCAGCAAGAGGGAGGACAATGAGCAGTTCTTC.

The chain links TRBV29-1 to TRBJ1-1, with a possible D match to TRBD1 (6 bases). The germline V gene has CDR1 SQVTM and CDR2 ANQGSEA. The CDR3 sequence is 12 residues long. The ends were cut back, 8 bases at V and 5 bases at J, with 15 bases in the middle. CDR3 region: CSSRGGATEAFF. As DNA, the CDR3 is TGCAGCTCAAGGGGGGGGGCGACTGAAGCTTTCTTT. Looking up the rest from reference TRBV29-1 and TRBJ1-1 gives the full variable domain: SAVISQKPSRDICQRGTSLTIQCQVDSQVTMMFWYRQQPGQSLTLIATANQGSEATYESGFVIDKFPISRPNLTFSTLTVSNMSPEDSSIYLCSSRGGATEAFFGQGTRLTVV.

The chain recombines TRBV5-1 with TRBJ2-7, with 7 bases that match TRBD2. The germline CDR1 and CDR2 sequences are SGHRS and YFSETQ. There are 16 residues in the CDR3. The V segment lost 6 bases and the J segment 4 bases; nucleotides outside the gene matches: 16. DNA of the CDR3: TGCGCCAGCACCCCTAGTGGCGGGAGCCTTATTTACGAGCAGTACTTC. Protein sequence: CASTPSGGSLIYEQYF.

The table lists this clone with a count of one. The CDR3 DNA reads as TGCAGCGTTGAAGATCTTCGGAATGAGCAGTTCTTC. It specifies CSVEDLRNEQFF. This chain joins TRBV29-1 and TRBJ2-1; D gene unclear. This CDR3 has 12 amino acids. Germline CDR1 reads SQVTM; CDR2 reads ANQGSEA. The V end was cut by 0 bases, the J end by 7 bases, with 7 bases between.

This clone showed up just once. This chain links TRBV6-6 with TRBJ1-1; D is uncertain. The V end lost 8 bases, the J end lost 2 bases, and 12 bases lay between the germline ends. Germline CDR1 MNHNY, CDR2 SVGAGI (reference sequence). The CDR3 is 13 amino acids. CDR3 coding DNA: TGTGCCAGCCTAGCGGATATTAACACTGAAGCTTTCTTT. This sequence encodes CASLADINTEAFF.

The J gene is TRBJ2-1, the V gene TRBV18; 9 bases map to TRBD2. The CDR3 runs to 14 residues. From germline, CDR1 is KGHSH and CDR2 LQKENI. The V gene end was trimmed by 5 bases and the J gene end by 5 bases; junction bases not matched to a gene: 4. The CDR3 DNA reads TGTGCCAGCTCATCCGGGACTAGCAACAATGAGCAGTTCTTC. Its translation is CASSSGTSNNEQFF.

In regard to this clone: Different DNA sequences within this sample yield the same CDR3. The chain carries TRBV4-1 and TRBJ2-7; TRBD2 is a possible D gene (6 bases). This CDR3 comprises 16 residues. V was cut by 0 bases and J by 0 bases, with 12 bases left in between. Germline-derived CDR1 and CDR2 are MGHRA and YSYEKL. The DNA for the CDR3 is TGCGCCAGCAGCCAAGAGGGGACCGGGAGCTCCTACGAGCAGTACTTC. Translation: CASSQEGTGSSYEQYF.

This chain joins TRBV11-2 and TRBJ2-7; D unresolved. V lost 5 bases and J 4 bases, leaving 15 bases between the germline ends. Germline lookup yields CDR1 SGHAT and CDR2 FQNNGV. This CDR3 is built from 14 residues. The CDR3 is CASSVPGQAYEQYF. As DNA, the CDR3 is TGTGCCAGCAGCGTACCGGGCCAAGCTTACGAGCAGTACTTC.

The CDR3 nucleotides read TGTGCCAGCAGCGGCAACGAAGGGACTGAGCAGTTCTTC. Translated: CASSGNEGTEQFF. V gene TRBV11-2 combines with J gene TRBJ2-1; TRBD1 or TRBD2 may be the D gene (5 bases each). Germline V lookup: CDR1 SGHAT, CDR2 FQNNGV. V lost 5 bases to trimming and J lost 9 bases, with 14 bases between them. The CDR3 spans 13 residues.

This clone came up once. The V call is TRBV5-1, the J call TRBJ2-1; no firm D call. CDR1 and CDR2 (germline): SGHRS, YFSETQ. CDR3 length: 17 amino acids. The V gene lost 1 base and the J gene lost 0 bases, with 14 bases spanning the gap. The CDR3: CASSLWTLESSYNEQFF. The CDR3 bases are TGCGCCAGCAGCTTGTGGACCCTAGAGAGCTCCTACAATGAGCAGTTCTTC.

The count of this clone is one. V and J are TRBV28 and TRBJ2-3; TRBD2 matches at 8 bases. The V and J ends lost 2 bases and 5 bases, in that order; junction bases with no gene match: 6. Germline values: CDR1 MDHEN, CDR2 SYDVKM. The CDR3 totals 15 residues. Written as DNA, the CDR3 is TGTGCCAGCAGTTTAGGACTAGCAATGTTAGATACGCAGTATTTT. This codes for CASSLGLAMLDTQYF.

The genes are TRBV11-2 and TRBJ2-7, with 7 bases aligning to TRBD1. The length of the CDR3 is 15 residues. V lost 3 bases and J lost 3; bases outside the gene matches: 8. Germline V gene sequence: CDR1 SGHAT, CDR2 FQNNGV. Here the CDR3 DNA reads TGTGCCAGCAGCTTCCCCCCGACAGGGAGCTACGAGCAGTACTTC. It encodes CASSFPPTGSYEQYF.

CDR3 amino acids: CASSYSQEETQYF. For the CDR3, the DNA is TGTGCCAGCAGTTACTCTCAGGAAGAGACCCAGTACTTC. The rearrangement links TRBV6-5 to TRBJ2-5; D ambiguous. CDR1 and CDR2 (germline): MNHEY, SVGAGI. The CDR3 spans 13 residues. V gave up 0 bases and J gave up 3 bases, with 5 bases separating them.

The chain recombines TRBV6-5 with TRBJ1-3; no firm D call. This CDR3 comprises 14 residues. V dropped 0 bases and J dropped 4 bases, with 7 bases sitting between them. CDR1 MNHEY and CDR2 SVGAGI come from the germline V gene. CDR3 amino acids: CASSYSREGNTIYF. CDR3 DNA sequence: TGTGCCAGCAGTTACTCGAGGGAAGGAAACACCATATATTTT.

The chain employs TRBV11-2 and TRBJ2-1; no clear D gene. The ends were cut back, 3 bases at V and 7 bases at J, with 7 bases in the middle. Looked up from germline, CDR1 is SGHAT and CDR2 is FQNNGV. CDR3 length equals 12 residues. CDR3 nucleotides: TGTGCCAGCAGCTTCCGATCGAATGAGCAGTTCTTC. This translates into CASSFRSNEQFF.

The chain joins TRBV5-5 to TRBJ2-6; unclear D gene. V was pared by 1 base and J by 9 bases, with 11 bases between. The CDR3 has 14 amino acids. Germline V CDR1 and CDR2: SGHKS, YYEKEE (reference sequence). CDR3 sequence reads: CASSLKDGHNVLTF. The DNA for the CDR3 is TGTGCCAGCAGCTTGAAGGACGGCCACAACGTCCTGACTTTC.

The chain is built from TRBV5-8 and TRBJ2-7, with D unresolved. Trimming stripped 7 bases from V and 6 bases from J, with 14 bases between. The CDR3 is 12 amino acids. The germline V gene encodes CDR1 SGHTS and CDR2 YDEGEE. The CDR3 protein is CASFNGMFEQYF. CDR3 DNA: TGTGCCAGCTTTAACGGCATGTTCGAGCAGTACTTC.

The V gene is TRBV7-6, the J gene TRBJ2-3, with 8 bases identical to TRBD2. The CDR3 extends over 17 amino acids. CDR1 is SGHVS, CDR2 FNYEAQ, per germline. V lost 0 bases to trimming and J lost 5 bases; unmatched junction nucleotides: 10. CDR3 sequence reads: CASSLAGPGGPGDTQYF. Here the CDR3 DNA reads TGTGCCAGCAGCTTAGCTGGGCCGGGGGGGCCGGGAGATACGCAGTATTTT. The variable domain in full, completed from reference TRBV7-6 and TRBJ2-3, reads GAGVSQSPRYKVTKRGQDVALRCDPISGHVSLYWYRQALGQGPEFLTYFNYEAQQDKSGLPNDRFSAERPEGSISTLTIQRTEQRDSAMYRCASSLAGPGGPGDTQYFGPGTRLTVL.